This paragraph covers one TCR beta chain sequence. Its antigen is undetermined. A roughly 2.5 ml blood sample was drawn per donor. Molecular identifiers with 6-nucleotide sample barcodes were added during cDNA synthesis via template switching. TCRdb reanalyzed the 5' RACE reads, giving one entry per CDR3 protein sequence and no DNA. Listed are approximately 340,000 distinct CDR3 sequences; around 2% falls within the top ten. The data stem from a study of monozygotic twins with inflammatory bowel disease. Study-level results: Reduced clonotype sharing with other individuals was observed in IBD patients relative to healthy twins, especially with disease activity. Possibly reflecting limited power, no difference in repertoire similarity was found between concordant and discordant twins.

What was sequenced was blood. The source of this sequence is a human donor with ulcerative colitis or Crohn's disease, or a healthy co-twin of an affected twin (not recorded which).

The CDR3 sequence: CASSSESAEQFF. The chain carries TRBV7-9 and TRBJ2-1. From germline, CDR1 is SEHNR and CDR2 FQNEAQ (reference sequence). The CDR3 runs 12 residues.